This T cell receptor beta chain is from a study of post-analysis software for immune sequencing data. The CDR3 runs 14 residues. Germline CDR1 and CDR2: LGHDT and YNNKEL (reference sequence). Unmatched junction bases numbered 7, after V lost 5 bases and J lost 3 bases. The study, taken as a whole, reports: Roughly 5 TRBV segments were significantly more frequent in patients than in controls. TRBV5-6, TRBV5-1 and TRBV20-1 were among these segments. A significant reduction in normalized Chao1 diversity was observed in multiple sclerosis patients versus controls.

This clonotype came up a few times. Its target is not known. Unique-molecular-identifier-tagged TCR beta cDNA libraries were used. It was from roughly 1 to 10 million T cells that roughly 0.5 million cDNA molecules came. TCRdb itself ran the PCR reads through MiXCR, one entry per CDR3 protein. The repertoire holds about 460,000 distinct CDR3 sequences, with 45% as singletons. The sequenced sample consisted of blood. This chain connects TRBV3-1 to TRBJ2-7; 7 positions match TRBD1. The receptor's source is a girl aged 5-17 years with multiple sclerosis. The CDR3 DNA follows: TGTGCCAGCAGCAACCGGGACAGAGACTACGAGCAGTACTTC. It is translated as CASSNRDRDYEQYF.